This is a list of T cell receptor beta chains from one sample in a study of shared clonotypes between healthy human individuals. The method was immunoSEQ multiplex PCR; TCRdb's version includes in-frame clones alone and lacks a portion of them. This table has 1.4 million to 1.5 million clones, approximately 96% appearing once. The sequenced sample consisted of naive CD4+ T cells sorted from blood. The receptors come from a man in his thirties or forties in good health. The CDR3 runs from the conserved cysteine through the conserved F or W. A D gene is named only where the DNA matches it firmly. A clone size is listed for some rows: how often the clone was seen (once, few, many), or a class if it is expanded.

V gene	clone size	D gene	J gene	CDR3 DNA	CDR3 protein
TRBV6-1	NA	NA	TRBJ1-5	TGTGCCAGCAGTGAAAGGGACAATCAAGGGGGCAATCAGCCCCAGCATTTT	CASSERDNQGGNQPQHF
TRBV10-2	NA	NA	TRBJ2-7	TGCGCCAGCAGCTCCGTAGAGGGATTCTCCTACGAGCAGTACTTC	CASSSVEGFSYEQYF
TRBV28	NA	NA	TRBJ1-2	TGTGCCAGCAGTAACAGCGTTAGGGACAAGTATGGCTACACCTTC	CASSNSVRDKYGYTF
TRBV27	NA	NA	TRBJ1-2	TGTGCCAGCAGTTTAAGATCCGGCAGAGCTAACTATGGCTACACCTTC	CASSLRSGRANYGYTF
TRBV5-5	once	NA	TRBJ1-5	TGTGCCAGCAGCTTAAAGGGTACCGTCAGTCAGCCCCAGCATTTT	CASSLKGTVSQPQHF
TRBV5-1	NA	TRBD2	TRBJ2-3	TGCGCCAGCAGCTTGGTAGCGGGATCTATCACAGATACGCAGTATTTT	CASSLVAGSITDTQYF
TRBV20-1	NA	NA	TRBJ1-1	TGCAGTGCTAGTATACTGACTGAAGCTTTCTTT	CSASILTEAFF
TRBV18	NA	NA	TRBJ2-1	TGTGCCAGCTCAACGCAGCCAGACAATGAGCAGTTCTTC	CASSTQPDNEQFF
TRBV6-6	once	NA	TRBJ1-4	TGTGCCAGCAGTTACAGGGGAGTTGCGGCTAATGAAAAACTGTTTTTT	CASSYRGVAANEKLFF
TRBV2	NA	NA	TRBJ1-1	TGTGCCAGCAGCCGAAGCGAGGAGGGGGTTACTGAAGCTTTCTTT	CASSRSEEGVTEAFF
TRBV28	NA	NA	TRBJ2-3	TGTGCCAGCAGCCCCCTCGGTAGCGGTTCGACAGATACGCAGTATTTT	CASSPLGSGSTDTQYF
TRBV5-1	NA	NA	TRBJ1-1	TGCGCCAGCAGCTTGGTTGCCAGCGGGAACACTGAAGCTTTCTTT	CASSLVASGNTEAFF
TRBV11-3	NA	NA	TRBJ2-2	TGTGCCAGCAGCTTAGTCCCGGGAAGCCTAACCGGGGAGCTGTTTTTT	CASSLVPGSLTGELFF
TRBV2	NA	TRBD1	TRBJ1-2	TGTGCCAGCAGTGAACAGGGGGGAGGCTACACCTTC	CASSEQGGGYTF
TRBV6-5	NA	NA	TRBJ2-6	TGTGCCAGCAGTTCCGGGGGCGCTGGGGCCAACGTCCTGACTTTC	CASSSGGAGANVLTF
TRBV4-3	NA	TRBD2	TRBJ2-2	TGCGCCAGCAGCCAAGAACAGCTAGCGGGACTCACCGGGGAGCTGTTTTTT	CASSQEQLAGLTGELFF
TRBV7-9	once	NA	TRBJ1-2	TGTGCCAGCAGCCACCCTCGCAGGGCCATCTTCTCCTATGGCTACACCTTC	CASSHPRRAIFSYGYTF
TRBV15	NA	TRBD2	TRBJ2-7	TGTGCCACCAGCAGAGAACTAGCGGAGCCCTACGAGCAGTACTTC	CATSRELAEPYEQYF
TRBV12-5	NA	TRBD2	TRBJ2-1	TGTGCTAGTGGTTTTACTTTAGGGACTAGGGTGGATGAGCAGTTCTTC	CASGFTLGTRVDEQFF
TRBV28	NA	TRBD1	TRBJ1-2	TGTGCCAGCAGACTGGACAGGGTGGATCATGGCTACACCTTC	CASRLDRVDHGYTF
TRBV10-3	NA	NA	TRBJ1-3	TGTGCCACCCTCACAGGCTCTGGAAACACCATATATTTT	CATLTGSGNTIYF
TRBV9	NA	NA	TRBJ1-2	TGTGCCAGCAGCGTAGCCGGGGGAGATGGCTACACCTTC	CASSVAGGDGYTF
TRBV10-3	NA	NA	TRBJ2-5	TGTGCCATCAGTGATTACAGAGGAGAGACCCAGTACTTC	CAISDYRGETQYF
TRBV5-4	once	TRBD1	TRBJ2-1	TGTGCCAGCAGCGGAAGGACAGGGGCCCCCCATGAGCAGTTCTTC	CASSGRTGAPHEQFF
TRBV2	NA	NA	TRBJ1-5	TGTGCCAGCAGCCTAGAGGGGGTCCAGCCCCAGCATTTT	CASSLEGVQPQHF
TRBV5-1	NA	TRBD1	TRBJ2-3	TGCGCCAGCAGCCCCGGCCTATCAGGGGGTAAACGCGCAGATACGCAGTATTTT	CASSPGLSGGKRADTQYF
TRBV7-8	NA	TRBD1	TRBJ2-5	TGTGCCAGCAGCTTAAGAAGGACAGGGGCGGAGACCCAGTACTTC	CASSLRRTGAETQYF
TRBV18	NA	NA	TRBJ1-4	TGTGCCAGCTCACCTCTAGTTGATGAAAAACTGTTTTTT	CASSPLVDEKLFF
TRBV10-3	NA	NA	TRBJ1-5	TGTGCCATCAGTGACAGACAGACCGGACGTAGCAATCAGCCCCAGCATTTT	CAISDRQTGRSNQPQHF
TRBV5-1	NA	TRBD1	TRBJ1-4	TGCGCCAGCAGCCGGGACAGGGGGAATGAAAAACTGTTTTTT	CASSRDRGNEKLFF
TRBV6-1	NA	NA	TRBJ1-2	TGTGCCAGCAGTCAAGCGGTCGGCTATGGCTACACCTTC	CASSQAVGYGYTF
TRBV4-1	NA	NA	TRBJ1-2	TGCGCCAGCAGTCAAGAAGGGGGGAATGGCTACACCTTC	CASSQEGGNGYTF
TRBV5-1	NA	TRBD2	TRBJ2-1	TGCGCCAGCAGCTTTGGCGGGAGTTCGTCTCGCGACAATGAGCAGTTCTTC	CASSFGGSSSRDNEQFF
TRBV28	NA	NA	TRBJ2-1	TGTGCCAGCTTGACAGCGGTGAGCTCCTACAATGAGCAGTTCTTC	CASLTAVSSYNEQFF
TRBV15	NA	NA	TRBJ2-2	TGTGCCACCGGGCGACAAAACACCGGGGAGCTGTTTTTT	CATGRQNTGELFF
TRBV7-8	NA	NA	TRBJ2-1	TGTGCCAGCAGCTCTCGGGCCTCCATCAATGAGCAGTTCTTC	CASSSRASINEQFF
TRBV6-6	NA	TRBD2	TRBJ2-5	TGTGCCAGCAGTTCTCTACCGGGACTAGACGAAGAGACCCAGTACTTC	CASSSLPGLDEETQYF
TRBV6-5	NA	NA	TRBJ2-6	TGTGCCAGCAGTTACGGCCTGGAGGCCAACGTCCTGACTTTC	CASSYGLEANVLTF
TRBV4-3	NA	TRBD2	TRBJ2-1	TGCGCCAGCAGCCAAGGTCGACTAGCGGGAGTCAATGAGCAGTTCTTC	CASSQGRLAGVNEQFF
TRBV2	NA	NA	TRBJ2-3	TGTGCCAGCAGTCTTAAAAGCGGCACAGATACGCAGTATTTT	CASSLKSGTDTQYF
TRBV5-1	NA	NA	TRBJ1-1	TGCGCCAGCAGCGTACAGGGAAGGAACACTGAAGCTTTCTTT	CASSVQGRNTEAFF
TRBV6-4	NA	NA	TRBJ1-1	TGTGCCAGCAGGCGTCAATGGAACACTGAAGCTTTCTTT	CASRRQWNTEAFF
TRBV6-6	NA	TRBD2	TRBJ2-3	TGTGCCAGCAGTTACTCTAGCGGGTCAAACACAGATACGCAGTATTTT	CASSYSSGSNTDTQYF
TRBV18	NA	NA	TRBJ1-3	TGTGCCAGCTCACCATTGGTTGGGGGAGTCTCTGGAAACACCATATATTTT	CASSPLVGGVSGNTIYF
TRBV18	NA	NA	TRBJ2-3	TGTGCCAGCTCACAGAAGACAGCCACCCTCACAGATACGCAGTATTTT	CASSQKTATLTDTQYF
TRBV9	NA	NA	TRBJ2-1	TGTGCCAGCAGCGAAATGAGAGGAGGAAATGAGCAGTTCTTC	CASSEMRGGNEQFF